This TCR beta chain is drawn from a study of regulatory T cells in long-lasting Graves disease. V lost 1 base, J lost 7 bases, and 10 bases stayed unmatched. Germline lookup yields CDR1 LGHNA and CDR2 YNFKEQ. The CDR3 is 16 residues long. Time point in this sample: newly diagnosed GD, antithyroid drugs for less than 3 months. The TCR library was made from RNA extracted from PBMCs. The authors built TCR beta libraries using iRepertoire HTBI primers and Arm-PCR of CDR3 regions. A single record per CDR3 protein comes from TCRdb applying MiXCR to the multiplex PCR reads. Of a few hundred thousand distinct CDR3 sequences in the sample, around 15% were seen once. Of note for this clonotype: Its antigen is undetermined.

Points from the study as a whole: Persistent Graves' patients showed a TCR diversity that was lower than that of newly diagnosed ones.

A further study also used this sample, focusing on T cells in Graves' hyperthyroidism and ophthalmopathy. That publication notes: Most expanded thyroid clonotypes above 0.001 recurred in blood.

The source was peripheral blood mononuclear cells (PBMCs), collected at new diagnosis, from a patient treated with antithyroid drugs. The TCR originated in a woman aged 50 to 60 with Graves disease. This chain links TRBV4-2 with TRBJ2-1; 7 bases agree with TRBD2. CDR3 DNA: TGTGCCAGCAGCCAAGTTGCGGGAGATCTGGTTAATGAGCAGTTCTTC. Translation: CASSQVAGDLVNEQFF.